The source of this T cell receptor (beta chain) is a study of T cell responses to AZD1222 COVID-19 vaccine. Sequencing was performed with immunoSEQ multiplex PCR; in TCRdb, only in-frame clones are kept and a portion is missing. This table holds fewer than 120,000 clones, around 90% found once. V was cut by 1 base and J by 8 bases, with 15 bases left in between. This CDR3 comprises 15 residues. Germline CDR1 KGHSH, CDR2 LQKENI. This TCR derives from an adult who received the AZD1222 COVID-19 vaccine. This chain links TRBV18 with TRBJ1-5; no clear D gene. Here the sequenced sample was peripheral blood, taken 28 days after the second AZD1222 dose. The CDR3 DNA sequence: TGTGCCAGCTCACCACTGGGTGGATCCCTGGAGCCCCAGCATTTT. This encodes CASSPLGGSLEPQHF.